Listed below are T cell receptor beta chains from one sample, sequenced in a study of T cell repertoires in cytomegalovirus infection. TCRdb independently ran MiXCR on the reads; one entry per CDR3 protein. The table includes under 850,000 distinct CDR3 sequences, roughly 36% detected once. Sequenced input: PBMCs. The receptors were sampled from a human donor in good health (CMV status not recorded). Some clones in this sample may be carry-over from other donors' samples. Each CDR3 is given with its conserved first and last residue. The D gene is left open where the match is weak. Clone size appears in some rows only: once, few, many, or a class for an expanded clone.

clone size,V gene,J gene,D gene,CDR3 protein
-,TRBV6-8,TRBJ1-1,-,CASRYHEAEAFF
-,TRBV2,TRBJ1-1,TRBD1,CASRGDRFGEAFF
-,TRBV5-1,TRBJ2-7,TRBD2,CASSLSGGFYEQYF
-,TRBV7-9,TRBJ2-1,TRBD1,CASSPSTGLEQFF
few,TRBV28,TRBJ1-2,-,CASRVSGSVNYGYTF
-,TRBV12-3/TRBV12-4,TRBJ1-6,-,CASSLPGGGRSPPLHF
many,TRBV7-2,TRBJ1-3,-,CASSLEATISGNTIYF
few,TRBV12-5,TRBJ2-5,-,CASGLYQGTRETQYF
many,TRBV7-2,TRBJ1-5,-,CASSLGGFGNQPQHF
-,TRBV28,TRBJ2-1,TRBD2,CASSRWTSGRASPFNEQFF
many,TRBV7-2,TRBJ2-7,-,CASSSIPPGLGSYEQYF